Presented here are 4 T cell receptor beta chains from one specimen sequenced in a study of T-cell reconstitution after alpha-beta-depleted transplantation in children. Preparing the TCRbeta library involved the use of unique molecular identifiers. TCRdb used MiXCR to reprocess the PCR reads, holding one entry per CDR3 protein. This table has approximately 98,000 distinct CDR3 sequences, about 6.5% appearing once. The sample here was PBMCs, mostly from graft donor cells, taken 360 days after TCRalphabeta/CD19-depleted stem cell transplant. Receptors originate from a male patient between 2 and 10 years old who had a stem cell transplant for acute lymphoblastic leukemia, so the T cells may come from the graft donor.

This clonotype was detected ten times or more. This chain uses TRBV7-2 with TRBJ1-1; weak D call: TRBD1 (5 bases). CDR3 length: 14 residues. The V gene's germline CDR1 is SGHTA and CDR2 FQGNSA. V lost 3 bases and J 1 base, leaving 9 bases between the germline ends. The CDR3 spells CASSLGRENTEAFF. CDR3 bases: TGTGCCAGCAGCTTGGGCAGGGAGAACACTGAAGCTTTCTTT.

There are many counts of this clonotype. The chain has TRBV27 and TRBJ1-5; D remains ambiguous. This CDR3 is built from 14 residues. Germline CDR1 is MNHEY and CDR2 is SMNVEV (reference sequence). V was clipped by 2 bases and J by 0 bases, with 5 bases between them. The CDR3 DNA sequence: TGTGCCAGCAGTTTAGGTCGTAGCAATCAGCCCCAGCATTTT. The encoded protein is CASSLGRSNQPQHF.

This clonotype has ten or more counts. J is TRBJ1-1 and V is TRBV27; TRBD1 is a possible D gene (5 bases). This CDR3 comprises 14 residues. V shed 6 bases and J shed 3 bases, with 14 bases lying between them. CDR1 and CDR2 (germline): MNHEY, SMNVEV (reference sequence). CDR3 nucleotide sequence: TGTGCCAGCAGCCTGACGGGGGGGGACACTGAAGCTTTCTTT. Translation gives CASSLTGGDTEAFF.

This clonotype came up a few times. The DNA for the CDR3 is TGTGCCAGCAGCTTAGGGAGGGAAAACATTCAGTACTTC. Translation: CASSLGRENIQYF. V and J are TRBV11-2 and TRBJ2-4, with D tentatively TRBD2 (6 bases). Germline CDR1 and CDR2: SGHAT and FQNNGV. The ends were cut back, 1 base at V and 5 bases at J, with 6 bases in the middle. The CDR3 is made up of 13 amino acids. The full variable domain, in which reference TRBV11-2 and TRBJ2-4 provide the parts outside the CDR3, is EAGVAQSPRYKIIEKRQSVAFWCNPISGHATLYWYQQILGQGPKLLIQFQNNGVVDDSQLPKDRFSAERLKGVDSTLKIQPAKLEDSAVYLCASSLGRENIQYFGAGTRLSVL.